This TCR beta chain came from a study of shared clonotypes between healthy human individuals. Study overall: Every donor yielded three CD4 naive, three CD4 memory, two CD8 naive and one CD8 memory plate.

CDR1 is MNHEY, CDR2 SMNVEV, per germline (reference sequence). The germline V and J ends were trimmed by 4 bases and 8 bases, with 15 bases remaining between them. This CDR3 contains 13 residues. CD45RO-negative cells were positively selected for CCR7, leaving out terminally differentiated effector memory CD45RA+ cells. Recent acute infections and vaccinations were absent in the healthy HIV-negative adult donors. Study results and caveats: Relative to their counterparts shared across all four donors, non-shared clonotypes exhibited diminished generation probabilities. Represented diversity, genetic and exposure-history alike, was limited by few donors.

As for this clone: Its antigen is still unknown.

Clones were sequenced by immunoSEQ multiplex PCR, and TCRdb holds only the in-frame ones, with some missing. In the table there are some 2.1 million clones, about 95% of which are singletons. This sequence originates from a man aged 18 to 30 in good health. Sequencing was carried out using naive CD8+ T cells sorted from blood. The chain recombines TRBV27 with TRBJ2-7; perhaps TRBD2 as D (5 bases). In nucleotides, the CDR3 is TGTGCCAGCAGTTCTGGGCTAGCCTTTAAGCAGTACTTC. Translation gives CASSSGLAFKQYF.